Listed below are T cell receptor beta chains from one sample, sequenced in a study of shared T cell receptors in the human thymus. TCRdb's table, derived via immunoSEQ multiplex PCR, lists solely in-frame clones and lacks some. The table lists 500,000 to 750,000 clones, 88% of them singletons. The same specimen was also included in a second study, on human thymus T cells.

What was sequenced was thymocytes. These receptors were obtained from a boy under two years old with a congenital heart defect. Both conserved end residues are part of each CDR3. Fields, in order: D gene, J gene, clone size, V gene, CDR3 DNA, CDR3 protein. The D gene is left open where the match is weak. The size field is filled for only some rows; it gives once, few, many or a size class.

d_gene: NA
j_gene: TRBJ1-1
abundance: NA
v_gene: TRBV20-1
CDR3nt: TGCAGTGCTCCCGCAGGCGCCGAAGCTTTCTTT
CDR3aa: CSAPAGAEAFF

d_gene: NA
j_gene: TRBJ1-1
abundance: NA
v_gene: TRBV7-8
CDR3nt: TGTGCCAGCAGCTTAGCGTTGTTAGGGGTCGGCACTGAAGCTTTCTTT
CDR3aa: CASSLALLGVGTEAFF

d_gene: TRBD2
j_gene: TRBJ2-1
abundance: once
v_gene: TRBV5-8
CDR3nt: TGTGCCAGCAGCTTCCCGGGGGTAGCGGGAGTTAGTCGGAATGAGCAGTTCTTC
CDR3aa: CASSFPGVAGVSRNEQFF

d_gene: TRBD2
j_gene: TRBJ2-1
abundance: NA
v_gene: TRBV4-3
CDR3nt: TGCGCCAGCAGCCCGCGGACTAGCGAAGTCTATGAGCAGTTCTTC
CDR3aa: CASSPRTSEVYEQFF

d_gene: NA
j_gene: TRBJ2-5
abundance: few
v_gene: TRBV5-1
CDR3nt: TGCGCCAGCAGCGGCCCCGGACACCCTCAGGAGACCCAGTACTTC
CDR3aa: CASSGPGHPQETQYF

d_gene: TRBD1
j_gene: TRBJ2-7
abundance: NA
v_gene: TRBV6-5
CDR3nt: TGTGCCAGCAGTTCCGGGGACAGGGTATGTCGCGAGCAGTACTTC
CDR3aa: CASSSGDRVCREQYF

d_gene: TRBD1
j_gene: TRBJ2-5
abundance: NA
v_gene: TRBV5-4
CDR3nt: TGTGCCAGCAGCTACCATGGGGACAGGGGTGAGACCCAGTACTTC
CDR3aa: CASSYHGDRGETQYF

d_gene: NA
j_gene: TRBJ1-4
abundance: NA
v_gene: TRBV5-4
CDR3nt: TGTGCCAGCAGCCCGACAGTGGGAGAAAAACTGTTTTTT
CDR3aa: CASSPTVGEKLFF

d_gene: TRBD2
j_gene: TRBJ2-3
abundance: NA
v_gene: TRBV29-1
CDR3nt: TGCAGCGTTGAAGATCGCGGGAGAGGGACAGATACGCAGTATTTT
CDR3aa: CSVEDRGRGTDTQYF

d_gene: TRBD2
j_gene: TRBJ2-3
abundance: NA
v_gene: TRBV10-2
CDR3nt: TGCGCCAGCAGTGAGTCGTGGACTAGCGGGAGGTTAACAGATACGCAGTATTTT
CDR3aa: CASSESWTSGRLTDTQYF

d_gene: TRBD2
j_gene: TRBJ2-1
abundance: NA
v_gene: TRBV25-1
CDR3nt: TGTGCCAGCAGAAGACCGCTGGGGGGGAGCTCCTACAATGAGCAGTTCTTC
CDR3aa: CASRRPLGGSSYNEQFF

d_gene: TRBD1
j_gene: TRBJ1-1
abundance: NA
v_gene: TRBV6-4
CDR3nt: TGTGCCAGCAGTGACCCCGGACAGGAGTTTAACACTGAAGCTTTCTTT
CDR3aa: CASSDPGQEFNTEAFF

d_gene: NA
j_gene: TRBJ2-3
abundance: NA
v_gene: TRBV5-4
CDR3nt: TGTGCCAGCAGCTTGTTTCAGTATCGCGGCATCCCAGATACGCAGTATTTT
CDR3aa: CASSLFQYRGIPDTQYF

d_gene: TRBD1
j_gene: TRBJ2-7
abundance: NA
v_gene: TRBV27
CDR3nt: TGTGCCAGCAGTAGACGACAGGGCCAAACCTACGAGCAGTACTTC
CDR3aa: CASSRRQGQTYEQYF

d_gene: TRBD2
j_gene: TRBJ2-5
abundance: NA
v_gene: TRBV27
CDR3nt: TGTGCCAGCAGTGACAAGCGGGAGGGCCCCGGAGAGACCCAGTACTTC
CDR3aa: CASSDKREGPGETQYF

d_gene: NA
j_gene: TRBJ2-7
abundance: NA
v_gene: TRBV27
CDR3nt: TGTGCCAGCAGTTTTATTCTCGGGGTCTCCGGAGGGGAGCAGTACTTC
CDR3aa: CASSFILGVSGGEQYF

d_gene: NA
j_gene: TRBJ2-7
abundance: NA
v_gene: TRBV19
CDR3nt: TGTGCCAGTAGTTTTTCTAGCGCCACACCCTCCGAGCAGTACTTC
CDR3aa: CASSFSSATPSEQYF